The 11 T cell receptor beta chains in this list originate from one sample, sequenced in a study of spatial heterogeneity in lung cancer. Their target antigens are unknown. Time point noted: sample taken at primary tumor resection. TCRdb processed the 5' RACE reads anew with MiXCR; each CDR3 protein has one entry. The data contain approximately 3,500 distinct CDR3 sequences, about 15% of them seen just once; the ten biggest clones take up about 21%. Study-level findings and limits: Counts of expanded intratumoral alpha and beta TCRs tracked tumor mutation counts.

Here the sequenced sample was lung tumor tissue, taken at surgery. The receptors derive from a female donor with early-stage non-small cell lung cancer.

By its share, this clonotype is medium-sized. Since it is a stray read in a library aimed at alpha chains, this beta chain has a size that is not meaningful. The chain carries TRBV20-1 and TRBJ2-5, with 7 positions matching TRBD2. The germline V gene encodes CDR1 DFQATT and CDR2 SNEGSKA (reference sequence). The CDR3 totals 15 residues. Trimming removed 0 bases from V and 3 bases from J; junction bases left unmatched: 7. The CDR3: CSARELRLAEETQYF. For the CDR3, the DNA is TGCAGTGCTAGAGAGTTACGGCTAGCGGAAGAGACCCAGTACTTC.

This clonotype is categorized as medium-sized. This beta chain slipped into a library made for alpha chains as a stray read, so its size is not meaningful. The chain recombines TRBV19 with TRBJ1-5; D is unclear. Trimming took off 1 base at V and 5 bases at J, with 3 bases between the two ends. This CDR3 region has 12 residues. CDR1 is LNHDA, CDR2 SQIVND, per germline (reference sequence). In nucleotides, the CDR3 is TGTGCCAGTAGTATAGGTGATCAGCCCCAGCATTTT. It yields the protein CASSIGDQPQHF. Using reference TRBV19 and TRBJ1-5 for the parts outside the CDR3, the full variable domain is DGGITQSPKYLFRKEGQNVTLSCEQNLNHDAMYWYRQDPGQGLRLIYYSQIVNDFQKGDIAEGYSVSREKKESFPLTVTSAQKNPTAFYLCASSIGDQPQHFGDGTRLSIL.

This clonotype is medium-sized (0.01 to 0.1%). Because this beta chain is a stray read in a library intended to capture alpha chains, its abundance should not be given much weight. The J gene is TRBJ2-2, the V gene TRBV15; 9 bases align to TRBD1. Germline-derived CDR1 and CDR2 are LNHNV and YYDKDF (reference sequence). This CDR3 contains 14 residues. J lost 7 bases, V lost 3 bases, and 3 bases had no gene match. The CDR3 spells CATSRTGGDGELFF. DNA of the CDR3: TGTGCCACCAGCAGGACAGGGGGTGACGGGGAGCTGTTTTTT.

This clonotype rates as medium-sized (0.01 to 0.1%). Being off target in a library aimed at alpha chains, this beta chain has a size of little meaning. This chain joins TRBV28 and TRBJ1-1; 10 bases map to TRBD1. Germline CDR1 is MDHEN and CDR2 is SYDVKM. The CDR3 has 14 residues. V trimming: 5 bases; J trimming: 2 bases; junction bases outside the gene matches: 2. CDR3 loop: CASSGDRGNTEAFF. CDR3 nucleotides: TGTGCCAGCAGTGGGGACAGGGGAAACACTGAAGCTTTCTTT.

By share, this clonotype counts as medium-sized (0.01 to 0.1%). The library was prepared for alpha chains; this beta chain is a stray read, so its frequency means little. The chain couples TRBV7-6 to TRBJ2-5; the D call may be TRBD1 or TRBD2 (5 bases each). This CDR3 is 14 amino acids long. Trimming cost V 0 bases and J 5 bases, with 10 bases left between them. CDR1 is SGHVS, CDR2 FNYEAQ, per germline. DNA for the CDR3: TGTGCCAGCAGCTTAGCGGGGGTCGGGGAGACCCAGTACTTC. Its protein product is CASSLAGVGETQYF.

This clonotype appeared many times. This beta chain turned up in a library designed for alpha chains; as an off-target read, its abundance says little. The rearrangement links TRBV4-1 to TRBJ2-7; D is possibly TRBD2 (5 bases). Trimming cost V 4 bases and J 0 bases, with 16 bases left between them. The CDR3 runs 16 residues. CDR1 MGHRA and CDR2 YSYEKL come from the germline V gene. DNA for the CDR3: TGCGCCAGCAGCCGCCAGGACGGGGTGGCCTCCTACGAGCAGTACTTC. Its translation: CASSRQDGVASYEQYF.

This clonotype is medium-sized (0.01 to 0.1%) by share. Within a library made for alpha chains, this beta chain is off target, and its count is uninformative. CDR3 DNA sequence: TGTGCCATCAGTGGTGGGACAGGGGACAATTCACCCCTCCACTTT. This sequence encodes CAISGGTGDNSPLHF. The chain links TRBV10-3 to TRBJ1-6; TRBD1 matches at 10 bases. J gave up 7 bases and V 4 bases, and 4 bases lay outside the gene matches. Germline V gene sequence: CDR1 ENHRY, CDR2 SYGVKD. The CDR3 has 15 residues.

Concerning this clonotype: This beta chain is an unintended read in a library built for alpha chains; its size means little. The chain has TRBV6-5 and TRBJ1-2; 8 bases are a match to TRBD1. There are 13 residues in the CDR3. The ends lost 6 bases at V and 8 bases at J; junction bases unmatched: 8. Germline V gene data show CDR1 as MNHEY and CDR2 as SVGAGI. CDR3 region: CASRTGDSYGYTF. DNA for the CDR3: TGTGCCAGCAGGACAGGGGACTCCTACGGCTACACCTTC.

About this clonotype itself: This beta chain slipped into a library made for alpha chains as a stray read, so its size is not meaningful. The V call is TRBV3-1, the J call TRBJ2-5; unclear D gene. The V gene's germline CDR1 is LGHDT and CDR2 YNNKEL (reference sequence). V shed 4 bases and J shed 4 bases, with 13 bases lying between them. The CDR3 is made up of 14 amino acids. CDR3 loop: CASSRRNEGETQYF. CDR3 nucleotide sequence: TGTGCCAGCAGCCGACGAAATGAAGGAGAGACCCAGTACTTC.

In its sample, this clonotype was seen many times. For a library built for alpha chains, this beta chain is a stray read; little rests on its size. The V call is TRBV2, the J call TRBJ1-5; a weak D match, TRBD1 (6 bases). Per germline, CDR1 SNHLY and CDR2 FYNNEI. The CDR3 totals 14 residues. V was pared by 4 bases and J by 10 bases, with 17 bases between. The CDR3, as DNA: TGTGCCAGCAGTGCGACAGGCCCAAACGAACCCCAGCATTTT. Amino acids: CASSATGPNEPQHF.

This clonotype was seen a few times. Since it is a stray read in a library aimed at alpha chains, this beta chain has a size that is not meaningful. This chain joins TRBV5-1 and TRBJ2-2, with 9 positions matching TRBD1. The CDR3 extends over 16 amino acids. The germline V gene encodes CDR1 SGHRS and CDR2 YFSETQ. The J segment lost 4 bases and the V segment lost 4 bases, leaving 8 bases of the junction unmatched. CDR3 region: CASSPGQGRTTGELFF. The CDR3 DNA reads TGCGCCAGCAGCCCTGGACAGGGGAGGACCACCGGGGAGCTGTTTTTT.